These 4 T cell receptor beta chains originate from one sample sequenced in a study of shared clonotypes between healthy human individuals. Repertoires were generated with immunoSEQ multiplex PCR, while TCRdb's copy carries only in-frame clones and drops some. The table lists approximately 2.5 million clones, around 90% of them singletons. The sequencing sample was made of naive CD4+ T cells sorted from blood. Subset: CD45RA+ positively selected. The receptors originated from a man aged 18 to 30 in good health.

The chain is built from TRBV6-6 and TRBJ2-5, with 9 bases identical to TRBD2. Germline values: CDR1 MNHNY, CDR2 SVGAGI (reference sequence). The CDR3 sequence is 16 residues long. J gave up 5 bases and V 1 base, and 8 bases lay outside the gene matches. The chain's CDR3 is CASSYWLREGLETQYF. The CDR3 nucleotides read TGTGCCAGCAGTTACTGGTTGCGGGAGGGCTTGGAGACCCAGTACTTC.

The CDR3 region is CASSKGWQGGNYGYTF. The DNA for the CDR3 is TGTGCCAGCAGCAAAGGTTGGCAGGGGGGAAACTATGGCTACACCTTC. The chain employs TRBV21-1 and TRBJ1-2; the D call in the table, TRBD1, was not verified against the DNA. TRBV21-1 is a pseudogene segment. The CDR3 has 16 residues.

The chain employs TRBV9 and TRBJ2-2; the match to TRBD1 covers 7 bases. Germline V lookup: CDR1 SGDLS, CDR2 YYNGEE. The V and J ends lost 3 bases and 6 bases, in that order; junction bases with no gene match: 20. The CDR3 runs 19 residues. CDR3 in DNA: TGTGCCAGCAGCGAGAGACTATTGACAGGGATAATTTTCCCCGGGGAGCTGTTTTTT. Its translation: CASSERLLTGIIFPGELFF.

This clone was counted a few times. The genes are TRBV29-1 and TRBJ2-7; no firm D call. There are 12 residues in the CDR3. The germline gives CDR1 SQVTM, CDR2 ANQGSEA. Trimming took off 4 bases at V and 2 bases at J, with 9 bases between the two ends. The CDR3 spells CSVAGSPYEQYF. DNA for the CDR3: TGCAGCGTTGCCGGGTCCCCCTACGAGCAGTACTTC.